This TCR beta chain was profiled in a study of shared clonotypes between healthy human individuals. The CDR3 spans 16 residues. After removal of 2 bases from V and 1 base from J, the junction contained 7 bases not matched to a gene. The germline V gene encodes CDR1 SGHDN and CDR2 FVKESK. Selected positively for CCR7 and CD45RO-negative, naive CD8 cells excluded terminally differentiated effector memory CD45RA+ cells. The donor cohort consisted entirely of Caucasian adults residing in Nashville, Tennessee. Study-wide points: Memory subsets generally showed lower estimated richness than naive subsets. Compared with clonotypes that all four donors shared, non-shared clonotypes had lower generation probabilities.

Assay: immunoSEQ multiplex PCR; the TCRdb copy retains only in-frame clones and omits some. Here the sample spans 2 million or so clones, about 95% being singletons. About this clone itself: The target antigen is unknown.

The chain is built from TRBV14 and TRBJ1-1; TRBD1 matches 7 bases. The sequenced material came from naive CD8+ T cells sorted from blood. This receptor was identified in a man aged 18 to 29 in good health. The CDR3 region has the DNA TGTGCCAGCAGCCAAATCCGGGACAGCGAGAACACTGAAGCTTTCTTT. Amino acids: CASSQIRDSENTEAFF.